Reported below is one T cell receptor (beta chain). Original analysis: Amplifying reference gene primers gave estimates of nucleated cell counts. Sequencing used immunoSEQ multiplex PCR; TCRdb keeps in-frame clones, though not all of them. That table furnishes V, J and clone size, whereas the DNA furnished D and trimming. The table shows 150,000 to 200,000 clones, with around 90% occurring only once. The entry originates in a study of blood T cell repertoires in COVID-19. About the study: PBMCs, B-cell-depleted T cells, or T cells were the source of the cDNA or gDNA that made up the material.

Germline loops: CDR1 MDHEN, CDR2 SYDVKM. V was shortened by 7 bases and J by 2 bases, with 15 bases between the two germline ends. The CDR3 runs 15 residues. The study assigned cohorts using participant-reported clinical history. Recovered participants had two consecutive negative NP/OP PCR tests, healthcare professional clearance, or symptom resolution. V is TRBV28 and J is TRBJ1-5, with D tentatively TRBD1 (5 bases). The source is a woman aged 18-30 years who had recovered from COVID-19. Source material: PBMCs or T cells enriched from blood (not recorded which). The CDR3, as DNA: TGTGCCAGCAAAGGTATAGGGGTCGGCAATCAGCCCCAGCATTTT. Amino acids: CASKGIGVGNQPQHF.